Listed below are T cell receptor beta chains from one sample, sequenced in a study of blood T cell repertoires in COVID-19. TCRdb's copy holds only in-frame clones and misses some; the assay was immunoSEQ multiplex PCR. Of around 130,000 clones listed, 84% are singletons. Sequencing was carried out using peripheral blood. These receptors all come from a man aged 55 to 70 with acute or convalescent COVID-19. The CDR3 runs from the conserved cysteine through the conserved F or W. A D gene is named only where the DNA matches it firmly. The size field is filled for only some rows; it gives once, few, many or a size class.

>TRBJ1-5|TRBD1|TRBV6-5|.
CASSYGGGADQPQHF
TGTGCCAGCAGTTACGGAGGGGGCGCAGATCAGCCCCAGCATTTT
>TRBJ2-2|.|TRBV24-1|.
CATSNRADTGELFF
TGTGCCACCAGTAACAGGGCGGACACCGGGGAGCTGTTTTTT
>TRBJ1-5|TRBD1|TRBV19|.
CASNQDRGGNQPQHF
TGTGCCAGTAACCAAGACAGGGGTGGCAATCAGCCCCAGCATTTT
>TRBJ2-1|.|TRBV11-3|.
CASSLDGGNEQFF
TGTGCCAGCAGCTTAGACGGGGGAAATGAGCAGTTCTTC
>TRBJ1-1|TRBD1|TRBV29-1|few
CSATGQWFEAFF
TGCAGCGCGACAGGGCAGTGGTTTGAAGCTTTCTTT
>TRBJ2-3|.|TRBV24-1|.
CATSDSWESGRTDTQYF
TGTGCCACCAGTGATTCGTGGGAGAGTGGCAGGACAGATACGCAGTATTTT
>TRBJ2-3|.|TRBV12-3/TRBV12-4|.
CASSKQDTQYF
TGTGCCAGCAGTAAACAAGATACGCAGTATTTT
>TRBJ2-2|.|TRBV5-6|.
CATHRDGELFF
TGTGCCACGCACAGGGACGGGGAGCTGTTTTTT
>TRBJ1-1|.|TRBV5-1|.
CASSLAGHRAFF
TGCGCCAGCAGCTTGGCGGGCCACAGGGCTTTCTTT
>TRBJ1-4|.|TRBV5-5|few
CASSLVPDNEKLFF
TGTGCCAGCAGCTTGGTCCCAGATAATGAAAAACTGTTTTTT
>TRBJ1-2|.|TRBV30|.
CAWSYKYPDTGYGYTF
TGTGCCTGGAGCTATAAATATCCCGATACAGGGTATGGCTACACCTTC
>TRBJ2-3|TRBD2|TRBV5-1|.
CASRVTSGRAHTQYF
TGCGCCAGCAGGGTTACTAGCGGGAGGGCCCATACGCAGTATTTT
>TRBJ1-2|.|TRBV27|.
CASSPWADRNYGYTF
TGTGCCAGCAGTCCGTGGGCCGATAGGAACTATGGCTACACCTTC
>TRBJ1-3|TRBD1|TRBV18|.
CASSPGTGRFGNTIYF
TGTGCCAGCTCACCAGGGACAGGGAGGTTTGGAAACACCATATATTTT
>TRBJ2-2|TRBD2|TRBV9|.
CASSVGTRLAGTGELFF
TGTGCCAGCAGCGTGGGGACTAGACTAGCGGGGACCGGGGAGCTGTTTTTT
>TRBJ1-6|.|TRBV27|.
CASSFGETSPLHF
TGTGCCAGCAGTTTTGGAGAGACTTCACCCCTCCACTTT
>TRBJ1-4|.|TRBV2|.
CASSPTGLNEKLFF
TGTGCCAGCAGTCCGACAGGCCTTAATGAAAAACTGTTTTTT
>TRBJ2-1|.|TRBV7-9|.
CASSLSSPGNEQFF
TGTGCCAGCAGCTTATCCAGCCCGGGCAATGAGCAGTTCTTC
>TRBJ1-5|TRBD1|TRBV6-1|.
CASSGVRGARLQPQHF
TGTGCCAGCAGTGGTGTCAGGGGGGCAAGATTACAGCCCCAGCATTTT
>TRBJ2-7|TRBD1|TRBV24-1|.
CATSASGQGIYEQYF
TGTGCCACCAGTGCGTCAGGACAGGGGATCTACGAGCAGTACTTC
>TRBJ1-5|TRBD1|TRBV7-8|.
CASNPRTGTSQPQHF
TGTGCCAGCAACCCCCGGACAGGGACCAGTCAGCCCCAGCATTTT
>TRBJ1-2|.|TRBV5-1|.
CASSQDRTNYGYTF
TGCGCCAGCAGCCAGGACAGAACTAACTATGGCTACACCTTC
>TRBJ1-2|TRBD1|TRBV2|.
CASRKGDRVGGYTF
TGTGCCAGCAGGAAGGGTGACAGGGTAGGGGGCTACACCTTC
>TRBJ1-5|.|TRBV18|few
CASSPANSDQPQHF
TGTGCCAGCTCACCTGCCAACTCCGATCAGCCCCAGCATTTT
>TRBJ2-7|TRBD1|TRBV19|.
CASSPQGTGGEFEQYF
TGTGCCAGTAGCCCCCAAGGGACAGGGGGCGAGTTCGAGCAGTACTTC
>TRBJ2-7|TRBD1|TRBV5-1|few
CASSSGQGHEQYF
TGCGCCAGCAGCTCGGGACAGGGGCACGAGCAGTACTTC
>TRBJ1-2|TRBD1|TRBV29-1|.
CSVEGDRHQGYGYTF
TGCAGCGTTGAGGGGGACAGGCATCAAGGCTATGGCTACACCTTC
>TRBJ2-5|TRBD1|TRBV30|.
CAWDRGGETQYF
TGTGCCTGGGACAGGGGCGGAGAGACCCAGTACTTC
>TRBJ2-3|TRBD2|TRBV4-2|few
CASSHRLAGGASDTQYF
TGTGCCAGCAGCCATCGGCTAGCGGGGGGGGCATCCGATACGCAGTATTTT
>TRBJ2-7|.|TRBV12-5|.
CASGLGQFFDEQYF
TGTGCTAGTGGTCTCGGACAGTTTTTCGACGAGCAGTACTTC
>TRBJ1-2|.|TRBV9|.
CASSVAGTGGYMGYGYTF
TGTGCCAGCAGCGTAGCGGGTACAGGAGGGTATATGGGCTATGGCTACACCTTC
>TRBJ2-7|.|TRBV7-9|.
CASSLAGTYEQYF
TGTGCCAGCAGCTTGGCGGGAACCTACGAGCAGTACTTC
>TRBJ2-1|.|TRBV5-1|.
CASSVAGPSSYNEQFF
TGCGCCAGCAGTGTGGCGGGGCCAAGCTCCTACAATGAGCAGTTCTTC
>TRBJ2-1|TRBD2|TRBV7-9|.
CASSLKTGLAGRDEQFF
TGTGCCAGCAGCTTGAAGACAGGACTAGCGGGAAGGGATGAGCAGTTCTTC
>TRBJ2-1|TRBD2|TRBV9|.
CASSVGLADYNEQFF
TGTGCCAGCAGCGTAGGACTAGCAGACTACAATGAGCAGTTCTTC
>TRBJ1-2|TRBD1|TRBV10-3|.
CAISDLTGENYGYTF
TGTGCCATCAGTGATTTGACAGGGGAGAACTATGGCTACACCTTC
>TRBJ1-6|.|TRBV6-5|.
CASIPLSSYNSPLHF
TGTGCCAGCATCCCGCTGAGCTCCTATAATTCACCCCTCCACTTT
>TRBJ1-2|TRBD1|TRBV19|.
CASSRTGYGYTF
TGTGCCAGTAGTCGGACAGGGTATGGCTACACCTTC
>TRBJ1-6|.|TRBV6-1|.
CASSEASGHRGTPLHF
TGTGCCAGCAGTGAAGCGTCTGGGCACCGCGGGACACCCCTCCACTTT
>TRBJ1-3|TRBD1|TRBV3-1/TRBV3-2|few
CASSRPTGTGNTIYF
TGTGCCAGCAGCCGACCGACAGGGACTGGAAACACCATATATTTT
>TRBJ2-3|TRBD2|TRBV10-3|.
CATSGASGDTDTQYF
TGTGCCACAAGCGGGGCTAGCGGGGACACAGATACGCAGTATTTT
>TRBJ2-1|TRBD2|TRBV7-2|.
CASSSGLDFYEQFF
TGTGCCAGCAGCTCAGGACTAGATTTCTATGAGCAGTTCTTC
>TRBJ1-2|.|TRBV6-2/TRBV6-3|.
CASSREVLSSYGYTF
TGTGCCAGCAGTCGAGAGGTCCTATCCTCCTATGGCTACACCTTC
>TRBJ1-1|.|TRBV6-1|.
CASSEALQGTVNTEAFF
TGTGCCAGCAGTGAAGCGCTTCAGGGGACGGTGAACACTGAAGCTTTCTTT
>TRBJ2-5|TRBD2|TRBV9|.
CASSLAGGQEAQYF
TGTGCCAGCTCTTTGGCGGGGGGCCAAGAGGCCCAGTACTTC
>TRBJ1-2|TRBD1|TRBV6-6|.
CASIQGALNYGYTF
TGTGCCAGCATCCAGGGGGCACTTAACTATGGCTACACCTTC
>TRBJ2-1|TRBD1|TRBV5-1|.
CASSLARGPRVNEQFF
TGCGCCAGCAGCTTGGCCAGGGGGCCACGAGTAAATGAGCAGTTCTTC
>TRBJ1-5|.|TRBV6-2/TRBV6-3|few
CASSARASNQPQHF
TGTGCCAGCAGCGCGAGGGCTAGCAATCAGCCCCAGCATTTT
>TRBJ1-1|.|TRBV21-1|.
CASSKDSGRYTEAFF
TGTGCCAGCAGCAAAGATAGCGGCCGGTACACTGAAGCTTTCTTT
>TRBJ1-4|.|TRBV9|.
CASRRDHTGQANEKLFF
TGTGCCAGCAGACGAGATCATACAGGGCAGGCTAATGAAAAACTGTTTTTT